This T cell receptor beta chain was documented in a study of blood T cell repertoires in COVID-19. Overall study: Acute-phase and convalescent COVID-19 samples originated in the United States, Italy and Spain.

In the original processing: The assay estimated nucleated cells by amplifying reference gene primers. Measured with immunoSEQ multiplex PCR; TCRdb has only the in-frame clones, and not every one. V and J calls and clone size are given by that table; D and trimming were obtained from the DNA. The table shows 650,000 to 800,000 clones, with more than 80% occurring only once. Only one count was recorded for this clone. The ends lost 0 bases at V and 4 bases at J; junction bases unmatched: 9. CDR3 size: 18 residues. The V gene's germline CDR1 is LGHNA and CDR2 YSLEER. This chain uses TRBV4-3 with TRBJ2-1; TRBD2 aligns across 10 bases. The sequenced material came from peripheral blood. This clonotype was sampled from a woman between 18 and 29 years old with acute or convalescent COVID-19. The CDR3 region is CASSQDRGALAGYNEQFF. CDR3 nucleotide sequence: TGCGCCAGCAGCCAAGACCGGGGGGCACTAGCGGGGTACAATGAGCAGTTCTTC.